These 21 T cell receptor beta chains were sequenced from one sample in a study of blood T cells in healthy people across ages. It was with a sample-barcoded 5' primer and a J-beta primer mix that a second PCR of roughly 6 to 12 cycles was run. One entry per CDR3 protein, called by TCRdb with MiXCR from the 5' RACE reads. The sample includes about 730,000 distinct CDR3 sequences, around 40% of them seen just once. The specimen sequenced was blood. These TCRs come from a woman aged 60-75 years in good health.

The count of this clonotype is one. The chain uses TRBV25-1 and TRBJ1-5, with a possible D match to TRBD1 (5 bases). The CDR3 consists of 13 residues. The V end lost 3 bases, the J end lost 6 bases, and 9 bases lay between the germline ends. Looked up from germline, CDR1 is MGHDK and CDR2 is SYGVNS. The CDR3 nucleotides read TGTGCCAGCAGTGAGGGGGACTTTCAGCCCCAGCATTTT. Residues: CASSEGDFQPQHF.

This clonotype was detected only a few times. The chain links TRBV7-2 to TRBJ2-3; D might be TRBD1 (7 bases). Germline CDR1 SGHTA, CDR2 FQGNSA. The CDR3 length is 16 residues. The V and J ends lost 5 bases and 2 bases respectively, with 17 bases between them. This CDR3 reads CASSRAGQILTDTQYF. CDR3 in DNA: TGTGCCAGCAGCCGTGCGGGACAGATTCTCACAGATACGCAGTATTTT.

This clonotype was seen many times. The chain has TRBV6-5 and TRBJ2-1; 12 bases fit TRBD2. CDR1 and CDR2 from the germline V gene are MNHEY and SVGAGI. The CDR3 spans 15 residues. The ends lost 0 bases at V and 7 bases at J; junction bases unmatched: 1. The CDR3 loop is CASSYSTSGSNEQFF. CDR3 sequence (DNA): TGTGCCAGCAGTTACTCGACTAGCGGGAGTAATGAGCAGTTCTTC.

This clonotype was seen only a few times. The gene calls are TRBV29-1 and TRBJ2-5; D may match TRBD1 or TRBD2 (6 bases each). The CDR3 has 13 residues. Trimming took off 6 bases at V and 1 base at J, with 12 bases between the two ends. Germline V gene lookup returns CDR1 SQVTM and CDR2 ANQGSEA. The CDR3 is CSVGGTPQETQYF. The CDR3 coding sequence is TGCAGCGTCGGCGGGACACCCCAAGAGACCCAGTACTTC.

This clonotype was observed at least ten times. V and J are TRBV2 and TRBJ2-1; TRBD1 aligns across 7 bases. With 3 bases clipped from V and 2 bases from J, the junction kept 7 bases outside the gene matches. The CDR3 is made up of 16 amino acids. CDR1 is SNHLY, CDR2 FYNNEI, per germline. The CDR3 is CASSDSRDRAYNEQFF. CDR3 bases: TGTGCCAGCAGTGATTCTAGAGACAGGGCCTACAATGAGCAGTTCTTC.

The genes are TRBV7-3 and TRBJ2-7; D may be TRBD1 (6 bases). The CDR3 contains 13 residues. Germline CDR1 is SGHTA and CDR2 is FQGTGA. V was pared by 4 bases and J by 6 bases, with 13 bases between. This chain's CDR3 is CASSSRAGVEQYF. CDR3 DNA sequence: TGTGCCAGCAGCTCGAGGGCAGGGGTCGAGCAGTACTTC. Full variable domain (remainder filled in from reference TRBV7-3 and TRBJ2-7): GAGVSQTPSNKVTEKGKYVELRCDPISGHTALYWYRQSLGQGPEFLIYFQGTGAADDSGLPNDRFFAVRPEGSVSTLKIQRTERGDSAVYLCASSSRAGVEQYFGPGTRLTVT.

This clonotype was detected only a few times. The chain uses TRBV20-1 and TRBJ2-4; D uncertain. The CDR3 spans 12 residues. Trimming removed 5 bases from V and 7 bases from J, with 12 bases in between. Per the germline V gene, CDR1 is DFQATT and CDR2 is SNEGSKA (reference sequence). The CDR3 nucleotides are TGCAGTGCTTTAAGTCTATCCAACATTCAGTACTTC. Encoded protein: CSALSLSNIQYF.

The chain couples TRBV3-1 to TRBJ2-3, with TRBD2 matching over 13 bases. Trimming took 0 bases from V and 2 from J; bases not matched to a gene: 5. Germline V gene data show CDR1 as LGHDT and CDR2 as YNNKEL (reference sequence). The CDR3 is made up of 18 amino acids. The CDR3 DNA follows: TGTGCCAGCAGCCAAGAGACTAGCGGGAGGAAATACACAGATACGCAGTATTTT. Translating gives CASSQETSGRKYTDTQYF.

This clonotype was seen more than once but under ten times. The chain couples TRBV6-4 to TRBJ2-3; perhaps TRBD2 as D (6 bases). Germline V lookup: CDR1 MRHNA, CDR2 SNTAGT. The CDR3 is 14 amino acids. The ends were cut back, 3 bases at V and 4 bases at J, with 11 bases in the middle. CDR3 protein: CASSEGTYSDTQYF. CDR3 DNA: TGTGCCAGCAGTGAGGGGACTTACTCAGATACGCAGTATTTT.

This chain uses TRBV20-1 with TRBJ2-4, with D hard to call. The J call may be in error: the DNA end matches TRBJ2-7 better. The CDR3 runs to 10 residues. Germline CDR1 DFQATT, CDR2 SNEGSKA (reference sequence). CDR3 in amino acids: CSARFDEQYF. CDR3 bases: TGCAGTGCTAGATTCGACGAGCAGTACTTC.

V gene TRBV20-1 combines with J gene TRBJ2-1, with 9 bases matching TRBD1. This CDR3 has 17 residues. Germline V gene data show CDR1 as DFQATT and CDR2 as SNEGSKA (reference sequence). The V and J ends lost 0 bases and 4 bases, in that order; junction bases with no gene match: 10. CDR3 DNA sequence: TGCAGTGCTAGAGATCCTCTACAGGGGGCGCGATACAATGAGCAGTTCTTC. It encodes CSARDPLQGARYNEQFF.

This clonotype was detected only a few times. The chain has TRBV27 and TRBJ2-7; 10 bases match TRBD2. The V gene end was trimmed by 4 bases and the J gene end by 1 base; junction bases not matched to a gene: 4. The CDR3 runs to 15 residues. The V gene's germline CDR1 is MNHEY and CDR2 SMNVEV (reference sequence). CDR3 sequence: CASSSPSGGSYEQYF. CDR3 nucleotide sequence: TGTGCCAGCAGTTCCCCTAGCGGGGGTTCCTACGAGCAGTACTTC.

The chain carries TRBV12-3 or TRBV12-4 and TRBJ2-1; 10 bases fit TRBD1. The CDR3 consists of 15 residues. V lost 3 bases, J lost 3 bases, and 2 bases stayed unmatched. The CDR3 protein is CASSFGTGVYNEQFF. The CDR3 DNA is TGTGCCAGCAGTTTTGGGACAGGGGTCTACAATGAGCAGTTCTTC.

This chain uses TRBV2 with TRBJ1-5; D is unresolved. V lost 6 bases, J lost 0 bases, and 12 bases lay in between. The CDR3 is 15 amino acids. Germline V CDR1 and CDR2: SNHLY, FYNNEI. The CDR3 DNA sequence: TGTGCCAGCAGGCGGGCAATCTATAGCAATCAGCCCCAGCATTTT. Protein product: CASRRAIYSNQPQHF. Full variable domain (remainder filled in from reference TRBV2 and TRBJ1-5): EPEVTQTPSHQVTQMGQEVILRCVPISNHLYFYWYRQILGQKVEFLVSFYNNEISEKSEIFDDQFSVERPDGSNFTLKIRSTKLEDSAMYFCASRRAIYSNQPQHFGDGTRLSIL.

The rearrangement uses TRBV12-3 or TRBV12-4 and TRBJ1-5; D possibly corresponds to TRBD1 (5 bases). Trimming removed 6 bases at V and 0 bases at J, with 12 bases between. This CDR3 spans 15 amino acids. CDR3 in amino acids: CASSFEGSSNQPQHF. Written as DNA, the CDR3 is TGTGCCAGCAGCTTCGAGGGGTCTAGCAATCAGCCCCAGCATTTT.

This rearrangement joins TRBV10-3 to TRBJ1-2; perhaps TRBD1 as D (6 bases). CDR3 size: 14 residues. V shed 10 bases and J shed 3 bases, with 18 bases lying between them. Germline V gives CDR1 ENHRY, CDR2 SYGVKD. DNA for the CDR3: TGTGCCACCGGGCTTACGGACAGCGACTATGGCTACACCTTC. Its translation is CATGLTDSDYGYTF.

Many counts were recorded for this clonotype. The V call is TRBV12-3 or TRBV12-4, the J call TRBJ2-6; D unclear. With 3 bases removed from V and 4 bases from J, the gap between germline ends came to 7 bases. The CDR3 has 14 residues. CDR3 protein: CASSFPSGANVLTF. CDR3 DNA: TGTGCCAGCAGTTTCCCCAGCGGGGCCAACGTCCTGACTTTC.

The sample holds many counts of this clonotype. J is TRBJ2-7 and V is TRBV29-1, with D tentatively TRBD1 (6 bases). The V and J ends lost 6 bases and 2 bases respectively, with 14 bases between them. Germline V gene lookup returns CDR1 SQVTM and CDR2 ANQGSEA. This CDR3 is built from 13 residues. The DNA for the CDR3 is TGCAGCGTGACCCGGGACACAACCTACGAGCAGTACTTC. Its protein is CSVTRDTTYEQYF.

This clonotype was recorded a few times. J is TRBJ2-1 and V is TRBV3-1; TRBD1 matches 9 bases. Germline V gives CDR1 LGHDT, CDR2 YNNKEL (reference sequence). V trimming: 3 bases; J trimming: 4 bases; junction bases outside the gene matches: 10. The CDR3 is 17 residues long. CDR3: CASSHLWDRVTYNEQFF. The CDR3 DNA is TGTGCCAGCAGCCACCTGTGGGACAGGGTAACGTACAATGAGCAGTTCTTC.

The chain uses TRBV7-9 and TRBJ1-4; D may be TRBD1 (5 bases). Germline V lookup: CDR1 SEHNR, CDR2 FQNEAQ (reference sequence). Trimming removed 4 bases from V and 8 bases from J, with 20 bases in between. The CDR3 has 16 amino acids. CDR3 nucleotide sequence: TGTGCCAGCAGCTCCCGTCGGTCGGGGGGTGGAGAAAAACTGTTTTTT. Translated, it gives CASSSRRSGGGEKLFF.

CDR3 region: CASSREAHDNIQYF. CDR3 coding DNA: TGCGCCAGCAGTCGGGAGGCCCATGACAACATTCAGTACTTC. The chain uses TRBV5-1 and TRBJ2-4; 7 nucleotides line up with TRBD2. J lost 7 bases, V lost 5 bases, and 9 bases had no gene match. The CDR3 is 14 residues long. Germline V lookup: CDR1 SGHRS, CDR2 YFSETQ.